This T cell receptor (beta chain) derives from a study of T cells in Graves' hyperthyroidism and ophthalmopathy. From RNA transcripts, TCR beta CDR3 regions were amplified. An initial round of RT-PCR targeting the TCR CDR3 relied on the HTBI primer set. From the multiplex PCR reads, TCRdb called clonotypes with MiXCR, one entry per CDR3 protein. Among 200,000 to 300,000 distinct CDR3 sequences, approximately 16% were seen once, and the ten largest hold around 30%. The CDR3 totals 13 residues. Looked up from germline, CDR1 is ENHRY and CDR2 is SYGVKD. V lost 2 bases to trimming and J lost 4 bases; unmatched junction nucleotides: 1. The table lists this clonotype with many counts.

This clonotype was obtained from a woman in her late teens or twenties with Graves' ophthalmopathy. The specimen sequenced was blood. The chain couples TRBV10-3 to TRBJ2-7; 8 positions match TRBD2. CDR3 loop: CAISEKREYEQYF. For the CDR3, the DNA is TGTGCCATCAGTGAGAAGCGGGAGTACGAGCAGTACTTC.